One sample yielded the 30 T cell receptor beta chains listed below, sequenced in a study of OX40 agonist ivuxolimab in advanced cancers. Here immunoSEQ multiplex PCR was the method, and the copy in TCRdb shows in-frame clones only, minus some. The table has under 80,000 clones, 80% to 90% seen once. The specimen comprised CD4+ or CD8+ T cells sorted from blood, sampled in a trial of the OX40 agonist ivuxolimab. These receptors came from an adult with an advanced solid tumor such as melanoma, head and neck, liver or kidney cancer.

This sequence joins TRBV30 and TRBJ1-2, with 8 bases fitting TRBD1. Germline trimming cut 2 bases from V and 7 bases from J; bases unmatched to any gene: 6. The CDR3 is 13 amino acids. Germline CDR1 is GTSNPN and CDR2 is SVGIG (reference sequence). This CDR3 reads CAWSLTDRAGYTF. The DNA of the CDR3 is TGTGCCTGGAGTCTGACGGACAGGGCTGGCTACACCTTC.

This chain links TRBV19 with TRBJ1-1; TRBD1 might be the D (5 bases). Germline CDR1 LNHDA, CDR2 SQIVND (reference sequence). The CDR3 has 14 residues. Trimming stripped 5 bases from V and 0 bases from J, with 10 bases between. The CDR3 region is CASSPTRVNTEAFF. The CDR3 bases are TGTGCCAGTAGTCCAACCAGGGTGAACACTGAAGCTTTCTTT.

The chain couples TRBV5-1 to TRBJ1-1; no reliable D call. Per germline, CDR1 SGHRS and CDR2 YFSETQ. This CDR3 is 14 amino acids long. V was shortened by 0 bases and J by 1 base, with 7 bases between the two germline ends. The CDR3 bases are TGCGCCAGCAGCTTGGCGGCGGGGAACACTGAAGCTTTCTTT. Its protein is CASSLAAGNTEAFF.

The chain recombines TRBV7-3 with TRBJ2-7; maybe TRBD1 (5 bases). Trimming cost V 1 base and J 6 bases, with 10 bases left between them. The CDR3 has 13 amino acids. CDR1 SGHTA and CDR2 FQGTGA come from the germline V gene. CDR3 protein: CASSLMAGIEQYF. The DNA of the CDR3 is TGTGCCAGCAGCTTAATGGCAGGGATCGAGCAGTACTTC.

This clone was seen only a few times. The CDR3 loop reads CASSGEVVTLYGYTF. The CDR3 DNA is TGTGCCAGCAGCGGAGAGGTCGTGACACTCTATGGCTACACCTTC. This chain uses TRBV6-1 with TRBJ1-2; D ambiguous. From germline, CDR1 is MNHNS and CDR2 SASEGT. CDR3 length equals 15 residues. V lost 6 bases, J lost 4 bases, and 18 bases lay in between.

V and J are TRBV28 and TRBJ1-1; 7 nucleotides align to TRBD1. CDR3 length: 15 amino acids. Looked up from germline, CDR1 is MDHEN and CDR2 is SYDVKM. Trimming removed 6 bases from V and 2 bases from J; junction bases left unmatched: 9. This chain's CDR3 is CASRGQPFINTEAFF. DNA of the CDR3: TGTGCCAGCAGGGGACAGCCTTTCATAAACACTGAAGCTTTCTTT.

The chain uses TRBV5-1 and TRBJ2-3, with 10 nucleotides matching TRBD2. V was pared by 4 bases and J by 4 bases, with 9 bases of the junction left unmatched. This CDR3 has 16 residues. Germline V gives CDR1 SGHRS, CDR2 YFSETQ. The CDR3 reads CASSPTRTSGSDTQYF. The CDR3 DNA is TGCGCCAGCAGCCCTACACGGACTAGCGGCTCAGATACGCAGTATTTT.

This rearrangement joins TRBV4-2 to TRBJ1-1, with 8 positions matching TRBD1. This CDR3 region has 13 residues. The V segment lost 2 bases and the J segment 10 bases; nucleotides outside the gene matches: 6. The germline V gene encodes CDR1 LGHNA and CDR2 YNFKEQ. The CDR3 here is CASSQLDREGAFF. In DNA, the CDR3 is TGTGCCAGCAGCCAATTGGACAGGGAGGGAGCTTTCTTT.

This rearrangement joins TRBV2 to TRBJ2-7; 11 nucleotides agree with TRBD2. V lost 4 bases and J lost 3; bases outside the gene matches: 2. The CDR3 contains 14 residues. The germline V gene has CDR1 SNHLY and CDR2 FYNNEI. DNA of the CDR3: TGTGCCAGCAGTGGGGGACTAGCGGACTACGAGCAGTACTTC. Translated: CASSGGLADYEQYF.

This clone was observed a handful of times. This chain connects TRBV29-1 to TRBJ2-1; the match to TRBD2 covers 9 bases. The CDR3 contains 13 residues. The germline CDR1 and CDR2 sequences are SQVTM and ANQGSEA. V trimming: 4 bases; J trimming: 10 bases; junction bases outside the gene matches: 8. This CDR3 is CSVAPSGAREQFF. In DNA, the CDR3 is TGCAGCGTTGCTCCTAGCGGGGCCCGAGAGCAGTTCTTC.

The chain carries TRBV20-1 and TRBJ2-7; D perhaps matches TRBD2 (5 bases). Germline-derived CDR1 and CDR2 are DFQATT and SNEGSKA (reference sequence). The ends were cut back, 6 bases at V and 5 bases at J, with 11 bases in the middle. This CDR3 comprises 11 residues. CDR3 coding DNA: TGCAGTGCCTTAGAGGAGGACGAGCAGTACTTC. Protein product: CSALEEDEQYF.

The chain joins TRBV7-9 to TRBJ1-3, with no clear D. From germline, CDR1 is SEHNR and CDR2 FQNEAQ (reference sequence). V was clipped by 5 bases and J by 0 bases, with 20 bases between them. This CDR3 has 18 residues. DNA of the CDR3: TGTGCCAGCAGCCCTAAACGAAGGCTCACACTCTCTGGAAACACCATATATTTT. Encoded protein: CASSPKRRLTLSGNTIYF.

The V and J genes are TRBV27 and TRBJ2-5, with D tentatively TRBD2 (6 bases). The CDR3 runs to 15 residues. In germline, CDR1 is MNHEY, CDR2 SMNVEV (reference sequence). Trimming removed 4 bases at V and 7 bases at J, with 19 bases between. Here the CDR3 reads CASSSGTHAVGTQYF. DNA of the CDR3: TGTGCCAGCAGTTCCGGGACTCATGCGGTTGGGACCCAGTACTTC.

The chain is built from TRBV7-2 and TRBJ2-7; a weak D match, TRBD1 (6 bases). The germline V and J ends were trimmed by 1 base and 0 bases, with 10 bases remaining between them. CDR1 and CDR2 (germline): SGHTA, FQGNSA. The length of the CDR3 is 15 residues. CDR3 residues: CASSLGQVFSYEQYF. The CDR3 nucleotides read TGTGCCAGCAGCTTAGGACAGGTATTCTCCTACGAGCAGTACTTC.

For the CDR3, the DNA is TGTGCCAGCAGCTTGAATCGAGGGGGGAACACAGATACGCAGTATTTT. Translated, it gives CASSLNRGGNTDTQYF. V and J are TRBV5-5 and TRBJ2-3, with D perhaps given as TRBD1 or TRBD2 (6 bases each). V dropped 1 base and J dropped 2 bases, with 14 bases sitting between them. Germline V gene data show CDR1 as SGHKS and CDR2 as YYEKEE (reference sequence). The CDR3 is 16 amino acids.

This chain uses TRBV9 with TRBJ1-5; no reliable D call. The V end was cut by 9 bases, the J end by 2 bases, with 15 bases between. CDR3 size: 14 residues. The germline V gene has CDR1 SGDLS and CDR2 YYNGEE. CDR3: CAIKQPKGNQPQHF. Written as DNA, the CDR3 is TGTGCCATCAAACAGCCCAAGGGCAATCAGCCCCAGCATTTT.

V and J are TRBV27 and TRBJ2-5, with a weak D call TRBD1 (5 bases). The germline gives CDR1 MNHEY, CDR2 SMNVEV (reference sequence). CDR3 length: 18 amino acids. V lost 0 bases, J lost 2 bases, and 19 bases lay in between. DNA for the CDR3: TGTGCCAGCAGTTTATCTCCGACCCACCTCAGGGTGCAAGAGACCCAGTACTTC. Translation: CASSLSPTHLRVQETQYF.

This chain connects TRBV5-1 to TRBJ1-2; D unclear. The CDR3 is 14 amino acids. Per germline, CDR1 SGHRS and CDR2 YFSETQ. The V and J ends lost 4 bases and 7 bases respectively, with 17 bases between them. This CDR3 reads CASSVGAGFGGYTF. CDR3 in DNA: TGCGCCAGCAGCGTGGGAGCGGGGTTCGGTGGCTACACCTTC.

The CDR3 is CAWSAGPMSGYTF. DNA for the CDR3: TGTGCCTGGAGTGCAGGGCCTATGAGTGGCTACACCTTC. V and J are TRBV30 and TRBJ1-2, with a weak D call TRBD1 (5 bases). CDR1 is GTSNPN, CDR2 SVGIG, per germline (reference sequence). The CDR3 runs to 13 residues. Trimming left V 1 base short and J 7 bases short, with 13 bases between.

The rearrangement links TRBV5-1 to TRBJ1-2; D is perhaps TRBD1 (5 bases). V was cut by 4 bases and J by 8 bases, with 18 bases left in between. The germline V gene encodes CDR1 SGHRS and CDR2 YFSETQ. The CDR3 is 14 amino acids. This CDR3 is CASSPPVRVGGYTF. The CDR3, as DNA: TGCGCCAGCAGCCCCCCAGTCAGGGTAGGAGGCTACACCTTC.

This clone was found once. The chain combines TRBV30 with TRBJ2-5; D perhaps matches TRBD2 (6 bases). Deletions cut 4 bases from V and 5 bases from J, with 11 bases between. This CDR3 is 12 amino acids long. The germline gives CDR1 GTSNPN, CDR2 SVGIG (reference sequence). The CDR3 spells CAWTSGRETQYF. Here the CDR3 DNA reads TGTGCCTGGACCTCGGGGAGGGAGACCCAGTACTTC.

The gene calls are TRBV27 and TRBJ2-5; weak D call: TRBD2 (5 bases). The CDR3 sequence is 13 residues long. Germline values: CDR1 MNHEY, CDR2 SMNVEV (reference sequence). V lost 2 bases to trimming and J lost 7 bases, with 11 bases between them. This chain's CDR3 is CASSLLGVGTQYF. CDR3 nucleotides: TGTGCCAGCAGTTTACTGGGAGTGGGGACCCAGTACTTC.

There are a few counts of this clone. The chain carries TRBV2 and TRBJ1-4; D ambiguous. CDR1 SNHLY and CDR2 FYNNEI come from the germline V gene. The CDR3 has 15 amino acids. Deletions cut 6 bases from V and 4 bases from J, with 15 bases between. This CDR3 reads CASRVNGLNNEKLFF. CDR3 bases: TGTGCCAGCAGGGTAAATGGCCTTAATAATGAAAAACTGTTTTTT.

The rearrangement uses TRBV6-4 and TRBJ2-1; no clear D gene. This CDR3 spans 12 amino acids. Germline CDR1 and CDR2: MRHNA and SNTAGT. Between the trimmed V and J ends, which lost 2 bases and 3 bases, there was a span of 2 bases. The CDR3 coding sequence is TGTGCCAGCAGTGACCACTACAATGAGCAGTTCTTC. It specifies CASSDHYNEQFF.

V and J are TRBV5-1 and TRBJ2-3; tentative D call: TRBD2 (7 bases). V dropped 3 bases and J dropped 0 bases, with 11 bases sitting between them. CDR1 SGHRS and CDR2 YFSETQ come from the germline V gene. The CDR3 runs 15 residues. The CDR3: CASSSAGASTDTQYF. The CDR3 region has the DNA TGCGCCAGCAGCTCCGCGGGGGCTAGCACAGATACGCAGTATTTT. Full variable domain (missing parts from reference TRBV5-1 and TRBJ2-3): KAGVTQTPRYLIKTRGQQVTLSCSPISGHRSVSWYQQTPGQGLQFLFEYFSETQRNKGNFPGRFSGRQFSNSRSEMNVSTLELGDSALYLCASSSAGASTDTQYFGPGTRLTVL.

The CDR3 loop reads CASSQGRNYNEQFF. The CDR3 region has the DNA TGCGCCAGCAGCCAAGGAAGGAATTACAATGAGCAGTTCTTC. This chain joins TRBV4-1 and TRBJ2-1; D is uncertain. V shed 1 base and J shed 4 bases, with 8 bases lying between them. Germline values: CDR1 MGHRA, CDR2 YSYEKL. The CDR3 runs to 14 residues.

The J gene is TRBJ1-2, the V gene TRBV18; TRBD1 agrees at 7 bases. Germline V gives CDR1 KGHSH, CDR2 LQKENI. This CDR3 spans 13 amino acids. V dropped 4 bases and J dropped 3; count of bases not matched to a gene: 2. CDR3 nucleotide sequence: TGTGCCAGCTCACTTCAGGGGGACTATGGCTACACCTTC. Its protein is CASSLQGDYGYTF. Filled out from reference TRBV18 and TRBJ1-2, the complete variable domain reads NAGVMQNPRHLVRRRGQEARLRCSPMKGHSHVYWYRQLPEEGLKFMVYLQKENIIDESGMPKERFSAEFPKEGPSILRIQQVVRGDSAAYFCASSLQGDYGYTFGSGTRLTVV.

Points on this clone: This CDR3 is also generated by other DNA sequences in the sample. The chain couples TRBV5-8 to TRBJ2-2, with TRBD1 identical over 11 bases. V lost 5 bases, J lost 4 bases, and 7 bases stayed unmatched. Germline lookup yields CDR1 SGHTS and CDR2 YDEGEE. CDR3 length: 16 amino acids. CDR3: CASSLGTGGSTGELFF. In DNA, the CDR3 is TGTGCCAGCAGTCTGGGGACAGGGGGGAGCACCGGGGAGCTGTTTTTT.

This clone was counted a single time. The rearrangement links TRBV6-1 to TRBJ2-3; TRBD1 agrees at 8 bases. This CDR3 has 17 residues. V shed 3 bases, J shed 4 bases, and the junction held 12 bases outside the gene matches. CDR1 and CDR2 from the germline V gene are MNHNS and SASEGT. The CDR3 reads CASSDGQGRAGADTQYF. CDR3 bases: TGTGCCAGCAGTGACGGACAGGGAAGGGCCGGGGCAGATACGCAGTATTTT.

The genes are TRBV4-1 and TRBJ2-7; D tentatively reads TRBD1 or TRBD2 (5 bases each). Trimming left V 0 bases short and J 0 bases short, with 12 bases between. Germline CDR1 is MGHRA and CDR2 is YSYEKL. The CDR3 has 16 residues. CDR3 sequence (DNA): TGCGCCAGCAGCCAAGAACTAGAGGGGAGCTCCTACGAGCAGTACTTC. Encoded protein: CASSQELEGSSYEQYF.